This record covers a single T cell receptor (beta chain). These data originate in a study of CD8+CD57+ T cells in acquired aplastic anemia. The template used for profiling TCR beta VDJ and CDR3 was genomic DNA. TCRdb passed the reads through MiXCR, listing each CDR3 protein once. Of approximately 160,000 distinct CDR3 sequences listed, around 45% were seen once; the top ten hold approximately 1%. Trimming took off 5 bases at V and 2 bases at J, with 7 bases between the two ends. The CDR3 loop spans 12 amino acids. From germline, CDR1 is SGHVS and CDR2 FNYEAQ. The rearrangement links TRBV7-6 to TRBJ2-7, with no clear D. The sequence was collected from a human donor in good health. Sequenced sample: sorted CD4+, CD8+, or CD8+CD57+ T cells (not recorded which) from PBMCs. The CDR3 sequence: CASSLNPYEQYF. The CDR3 DNA reads as TGTGCCAGCAGCCTCAACCCCTACGAGCAGTACTTC.